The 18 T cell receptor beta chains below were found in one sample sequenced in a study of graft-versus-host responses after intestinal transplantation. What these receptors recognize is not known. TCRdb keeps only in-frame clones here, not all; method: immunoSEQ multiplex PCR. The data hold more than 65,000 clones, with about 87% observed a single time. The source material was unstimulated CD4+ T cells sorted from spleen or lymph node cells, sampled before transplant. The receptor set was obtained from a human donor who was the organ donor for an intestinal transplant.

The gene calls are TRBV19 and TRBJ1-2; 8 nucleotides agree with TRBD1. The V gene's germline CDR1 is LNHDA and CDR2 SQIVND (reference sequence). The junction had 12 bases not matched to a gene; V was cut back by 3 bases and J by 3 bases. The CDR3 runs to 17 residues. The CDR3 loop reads CASSMSTGGRRDYGYTF. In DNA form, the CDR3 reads TGTGCCAGTAGTATGTCTACAGGGGGACGCCGGGACTATGGCTACACCTTC.

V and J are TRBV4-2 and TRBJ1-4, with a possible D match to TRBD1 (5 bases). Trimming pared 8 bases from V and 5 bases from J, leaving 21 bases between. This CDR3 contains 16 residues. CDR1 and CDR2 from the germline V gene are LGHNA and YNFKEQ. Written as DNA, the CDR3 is TGTGCCAGCCTCCTGGGGCTCGGGCAGAAAAATGAAAAACTGTTTTTT. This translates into CASLLGLGQKNEKLFF.

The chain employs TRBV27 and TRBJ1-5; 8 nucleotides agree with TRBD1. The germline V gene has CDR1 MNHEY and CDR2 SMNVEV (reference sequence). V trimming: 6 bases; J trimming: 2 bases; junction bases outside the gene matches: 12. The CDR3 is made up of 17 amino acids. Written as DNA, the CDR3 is TGTGCCAGCAGAAAAATCAACAGGGGGATTGGCAATCAGCCCCAGCATTTT. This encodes CASRKINRGIGNQPQHF.

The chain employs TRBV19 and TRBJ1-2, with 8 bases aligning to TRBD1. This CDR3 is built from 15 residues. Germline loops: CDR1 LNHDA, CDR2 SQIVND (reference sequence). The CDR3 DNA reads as TGTGCTACCGGGACAGGCCCCTTCAGAGGAGATGGCTACACCTTC. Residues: CATGTGPFRGDGYTF.

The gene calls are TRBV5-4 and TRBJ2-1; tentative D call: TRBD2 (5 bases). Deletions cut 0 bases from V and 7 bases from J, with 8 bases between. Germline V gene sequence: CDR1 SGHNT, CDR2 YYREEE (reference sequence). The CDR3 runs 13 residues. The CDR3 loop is CASSLVSGNEQFF. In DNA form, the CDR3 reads TGTGCCAGCAGCTTGGTATCGGGGAATGAGCAGTTCTTC. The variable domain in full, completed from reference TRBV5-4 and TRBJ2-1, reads ETGVTQSPTHLIKTRGQQVTLRCSSQSGHNTVSWYQQALGQGPQFIFQYYREEENGRGNFPPRFSGLQFPNYSSELNVNALELDDSALYLCASSLVSGNEQFFGPGTRLTVL.

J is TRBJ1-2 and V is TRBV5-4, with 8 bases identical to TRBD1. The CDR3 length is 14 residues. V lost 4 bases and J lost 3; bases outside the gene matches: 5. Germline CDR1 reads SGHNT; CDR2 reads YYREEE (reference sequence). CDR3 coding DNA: TGTGCCAGCAGCCCTCGACAGGGGTACTATGGCTACACCTTC. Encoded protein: CASSPRQGYYGYTF.

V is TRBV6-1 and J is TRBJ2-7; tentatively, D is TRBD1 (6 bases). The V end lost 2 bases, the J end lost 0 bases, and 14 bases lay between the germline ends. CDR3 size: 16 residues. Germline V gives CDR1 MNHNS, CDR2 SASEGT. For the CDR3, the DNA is TGTGCCAGCAGTGAATTGGGTGGGGGCCTCTCCTACGAGCAGTACGTC. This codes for CASSELGGGLSYEQYV.

CDR3 loop: CASSLAEGWSGDEQFF. The CDR3 DNA sequence: TGCGCCAGCAGCTTGGCCGAGGGATGGAGTGGGGATGAGCAGTTCTTC. The J gene is TRBJ2-1, the V gene TRBV5-1, with a possible D match to TRBD2 (5 bases). The V end was cut by 0 bases, the J end by 8 bases, with 18 bases between. Germline values: CDR1 SGHRS, CDR2 YFSETQ. The CDR3 loop spans 16 amino acids. Variable domain in full (rest from reference TRBV5-1 and TRBJ2-1): KAGVTQTPRYLIKTRGQQVTLSCSPISGHRSVSWYQQTPGQGLQFLFEYFSETQRNKGNFPGRFSGRQFSNSRSEMNVSTLELGDSALYLCASSLAEGWSGDEQFFGPGTRLTVL.

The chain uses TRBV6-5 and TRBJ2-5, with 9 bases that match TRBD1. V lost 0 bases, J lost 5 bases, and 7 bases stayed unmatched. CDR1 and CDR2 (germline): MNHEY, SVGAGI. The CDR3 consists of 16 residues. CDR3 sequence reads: CASSYSGTGRQETQYF. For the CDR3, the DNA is TGTGCCAGCAGTTACTCGGGGACAGGGCGTCAGGAGACCCAGTACTTC.

This chain's CDR3 is CASSGGGGAVETQYF. CDR3 nucleotides: TGTGCCAGCAGCGGGGGGGGCGGGGCGGTCGAGACCCAGTACTTC. The chain joins TRBV5-6 to TRBJ2-5, with D tentatively TRBD2 (7 bases). V was cut by 4 bases and J by 5 bases, with 18 bases left in between. This CDR3 spans 15 amino acids. CDR1 and CDR2 (germline): SGHDT, YYEEEE.

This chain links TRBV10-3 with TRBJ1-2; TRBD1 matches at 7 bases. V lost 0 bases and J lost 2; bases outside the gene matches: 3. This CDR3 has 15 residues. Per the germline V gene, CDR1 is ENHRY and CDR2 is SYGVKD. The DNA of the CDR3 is TGTGCCATCAGTGAGTCTAGGACAGGCAACTATGGCTACACCTTC. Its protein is CAISESRTGNYGYTF.

The CDR3 DNA sequence: TGTGCCAGCAGCCCCGGGACAGGGAGCACAGATACGCAGTATTTT. Its translation: CASSPGTGSTDTQYF. The chain joins TRBV7-8 to TRBJ2-3, with TRBD1 matching 9 bases. The trim removed 5 bases at V and 0 bases at J, leaving 3 bases unmatched. Per germline, CDR1 SGHVS and CDR2 FQNEAQ. CDR3 length: 15 amino acids.

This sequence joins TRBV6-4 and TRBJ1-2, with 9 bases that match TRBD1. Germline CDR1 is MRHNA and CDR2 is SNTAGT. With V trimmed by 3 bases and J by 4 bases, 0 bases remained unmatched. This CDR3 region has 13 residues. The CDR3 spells CASSETGGYGYTF. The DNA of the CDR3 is TGTGCCAGCAGTGAGACAGGGGGCTATGGCTACACCTTC.

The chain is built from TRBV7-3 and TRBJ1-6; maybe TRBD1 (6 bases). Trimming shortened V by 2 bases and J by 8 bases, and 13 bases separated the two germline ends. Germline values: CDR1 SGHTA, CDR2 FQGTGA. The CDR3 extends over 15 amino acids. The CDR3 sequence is CASSLGRTAYSPLHF. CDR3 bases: TGTGCCAGCAGCTTAGGCCGGACAGCCTATTCACCCCTCCACTTT.

CDR3 nucleotides: TGTGCCAGCAGCGATCGGTCTAACTATGGCTACACCTTC. It codes for CASSDRSNYGYTF. The chain combines TRBV9 with TRBJ1-2; D call uncertain. CDR1 and CDR2 (germline): SGDLS, YYNGEE. The CDR3 is 13 residues long. V lost 3 bases, J lost 0 bases, and 6 bases lay in between.

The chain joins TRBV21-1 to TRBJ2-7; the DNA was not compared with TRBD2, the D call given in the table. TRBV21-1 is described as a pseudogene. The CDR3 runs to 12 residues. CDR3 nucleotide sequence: TGTGCCAGCAGCAAAAGCGGCTACGAGCAGTACGTC. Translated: CASSKSGYEQYV.

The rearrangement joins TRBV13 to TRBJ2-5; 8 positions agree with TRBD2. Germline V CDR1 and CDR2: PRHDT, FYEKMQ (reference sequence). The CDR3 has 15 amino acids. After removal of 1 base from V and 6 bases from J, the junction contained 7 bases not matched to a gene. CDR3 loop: CASSLAGGAIKTQYF. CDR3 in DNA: TGTGCCAGCAGCTTAGCCGGGGGGGCTATAAAGACCCAGTACTTC. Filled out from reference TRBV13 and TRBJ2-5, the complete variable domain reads AAGVIQSPRHLIKEKRETATLKCYPIPRHDTVYWYQQGPGQDPQFLISFYEKMQSDKGSIPDRFSAQQFSDYHSELNMSSLELGDSALYFCASSLAGGAIKTQYFGPGTRLLVL.

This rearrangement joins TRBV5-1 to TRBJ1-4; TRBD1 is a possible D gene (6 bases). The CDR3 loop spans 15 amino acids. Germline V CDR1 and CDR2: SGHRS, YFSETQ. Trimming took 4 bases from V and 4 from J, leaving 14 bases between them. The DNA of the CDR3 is TGCGCCAGCAGCCTTGGGACATCGGGTAATGAAAAACTGTTTTTT. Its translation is CASSLGTSGNEKLFF.